The clone carrying this TCR beta chain has a count of ten or more. Its antigen is still unknown. If no ophthalmopathy progression occurred within 18 months, Graves' hyperthyroidism was stable. Not enrolled were patients with uncontrolled infection, other autoimmune disease, pregnancy or lactation. Together with thyroid ultrasound, orbital computed tomography, serum thyroxine and TRAb, clinical symptoms were used for diagnoses. This specimen belongs to a study of T cells in Graves' hyperthyroidism and ophthalmopathy. Notes on the study in general: Blood held most thyroid clonotypes expanded above 0.001 frequency.

Losses at the gene ends were 1 base for V and 6 bases for J; bases not matched to a gene: 4. The CDR3 consists of 14 residues. Germline V gene data show CDR1 as DFQATT and CDR2 as SNEGSKA (reference sequence). TCR beta CDR3 region amplification was performed from RNA transcripts. Carried out on the TCR CDR3, a first-round RT-PCR used the HTBI primer set. TCRdb processed the multiplex PCR reads anew with MiXCR; each CDR3 protein has one entry. The table has some 690,000 distinct CDR3 sequences, approximately 15% seen once; the top ten hold about a sixth. The specimen was blood. The TCR sequence derives from a man between 45 and 60 years old with Graves' hyperthyroidism. V is TRBV20-1 and J is TRBJ1-4, with 8 nucleotides matching TRBD1. This CDR3 is CSARGTGRDEKLFF. CDR3 nucleotides: TGCAGTGCTAGAGGGACAGGGAGGGATGAAAAACTGTTTTTT.